This T cell receptor (beta chain) was obtained from a study of cytomegalovirus exposure and HLA in healthy donors. Broader study findings: According to a subsequent analysis, TCR clusters from the first cohort were inclined to appear together in the 120 validation repertoires. Rarity characterized most TCR sequences, yet some public TCRs appeared in many donors.

About this clone itself: Its antigen is currently unknown.

The repertoire was sequenced with immunoSEQ multiplex PCR; TCRdb's copy has only in-frame clones and lacks some. The repertoire has approximately 150,000 clones, 85% of them found once; the top ten carry 2% to 2.5%. Trimming cost V 5 bases and J 5 bases, with 19 bases left between them. Germline CDR1 is SGHRS and CDR2 is YFSETQ. This CDR3 has 15 residues. The donors were part of the roughly 110-subject validation cohort, which stood apart from the roughly 700-subject first cohort. Material for sequencing was PBMCs. The receptor was isolated from a man aged 30 to 45 in good health and CMV-seropositive. This chain joins TRBV5-1 and TRBJ2-5; TRBD1 might be the D (6 bases). CDR3 in DNA: TGCGCCAGCAGAGCCGGGACAAGCGGTGTGGAGACCCAGTACTTC. Translating it yields CASRAGTSGVETQYF.